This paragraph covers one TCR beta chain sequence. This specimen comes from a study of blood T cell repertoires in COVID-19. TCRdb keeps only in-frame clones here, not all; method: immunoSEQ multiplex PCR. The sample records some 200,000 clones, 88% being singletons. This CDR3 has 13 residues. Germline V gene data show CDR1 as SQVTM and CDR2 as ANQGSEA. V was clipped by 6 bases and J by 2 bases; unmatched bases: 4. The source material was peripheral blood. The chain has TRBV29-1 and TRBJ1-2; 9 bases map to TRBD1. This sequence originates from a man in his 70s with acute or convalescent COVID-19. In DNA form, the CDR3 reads TGCAGCGTGGGACAGGGTGTGAACTATGGCTACACCTTC. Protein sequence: CSVGQGVNYGYTF.